The next 29 T cell receptor beta chains were all read from a single sample in a study of blood T cells in healthy people across ages. Next came a second PCR, run for about 7 to 12 cycles, which used a sample-barcoded 5' primer along with a J-beta primer mix. TCRdb reprocessed the 5' RACE reads via MiXCR and lists one record per CDR3 protein. Of 800,000 to 1,300,000 distinct CDR3 sequences listed, approximately 25% are singletons. These data were also reused for a study on T cells of mothers and their children.

The sample taken for sequencing was blood. All receptors come from a girl aged 2 to 10 in good health.

This clonotype was counted a few times. CDR3 amino acids: CASSPGTGLNYEQYF. The CDR3 nucleotides read TGTGCCAGCAGCCCCGGCACAGGCCTCAACTACGAGCAGTACTTC. This chain connects TRBV7-2 to TRBJ2-7, with a tentative D call TRBD1 (5 bases). V was pared by 5 bases and J by 3 bases, with 17 bases between. Germline CDR1 reads SGHTA; CDR2 reads FQGNSA. This CDR3 is built from 15 residues.

Only a few counts were recorded for this clonotype. This chain uses TRBV7-2 with TRBJ2-3, with D tentatively TRBD2 (5 bases). Germline loops: CDR1 SGHTA, CDR2 FQGNSA. CDR3 length: 17 amino acids. Trimming stripped 5 bases from V and 1 base from J, with 19 bases between. The CDR3 here is CASSVGFPIGGTDTQYF. The CDR3 nucleotides read TGTGCCAGCAGCGTAGGATTTCCTATCGGGGGCACAGATACGCAGTATTTT.

The chain couples TRBV4-1 to TRBJ2-5; D possibly corresponds to TRBD1 (6 bases). The better agreement between TRBJ2-7 and the DNA end casts doubt on the J call. The CDR3 is 15 residues long. Germline-derived CDR1 and CDR2 are MGHRA and YSYEKL. DNA for the CDR3: TGCGCCAGCAGCCAAGTTGACAGGTGGGACTACGAGCAGTACTTC. It is translated as CASSQVDRWDYEQYF.

This clonotype was detected only a few times. V gene TRBV6-4 combines with J gene TRBJ2-5; TRBD2 matches 9 bases. Germline loops: CDR1 MRHNA, CDR2 SNTAGT. The CDR3 extends over 13 amino acids. V was clipped by 8 bases and J by 7 bases; unmatched bases: 8. The CDR3 spells CASAASGEATQYF. The CDR3 bases are TGTGCCAGCGCCGCTAGCGGGGAAGCGACCCAGTACTTC.

Only a few counts were recorded for this clonotype. The chain employs TRBV24-1 and TRBJ2-5; D possibly matches TRBD1 or TRBD2 (5 bases each). From germline, CDR1 is KGHDR and CDR2 SFDVKD. V was clipped by 2 bases and J by 0 bases, with 9 bases between them. This CDR3 comprises 15 residues. This CDR3 is CATSDSGPNQETQYF. The CDR3, as DNA: TGTGCCACCAGTGATTCGGGACCGAACCAAGAGACCCAGTACTTC.

This chain links TRBV7-9 with TRBJ1-5; no definite D call. Germline lookup yields CDR1 SEHNR and CDR2 FQNEAQ (reference sequence). V lost 5 bases, J lost 5 bases, and 13 bases lay in between. The CDR3 extends over 14 amino acids. In DNA form, the CDR3 reads TGTGCCAGCAGCCCTTCGGACCGATATCAGCCCCAGCATTTT. Protein: CASSPSDRYQPQHF.

This clonotype was recorded a few times. The V and J genes are TRBV29-1 and TRBJ2-5, with D perhaps given as TRBD1 or TRBD2 (5 bases each). Between the trimmed V and J ends, which lost 7 bases and 5 bases, there was a span of 14 bases. The CDR3 spans 12 residues. The germline V gene has CDR1 SQVTM and CDR2 ANQGSEA. The CDR3 here is CSALAEGETQYF. CDR3 DNA sequence: TGCAGCGCCCTGGCAGAGGGGGAGACCCAGTACTTC.

The chain is built from TRBV6-1 and TRBJ2-7, with D maybe TRBD2 (7 bases). V lost 7 bases to trimming and J lost 5 bases, with 21 bases between them. Germline assignment: CDR1 MNHNS and CDR2 SASEGT. CDR3 size: 15 residues. The CDR3 reads CASKFNMAGADEQYF. Here the CDR3 DNA reads TGTGCCAGCAAGTTCAACATGGCGGGGGCTGACGAGCAGTACTTC.

This clonotype was seen at least ten times. The rearrangement links TRBV6-6 to TRBJ2-7; 7 bases fit TRBD2. This CDR3 contains 14 residues. The V gene end was trimmed by 0 bases and the J gene end by 2 bases; junction bases not matched to a gene: 1. CDR1 is MNHNY, CDR2 SVGAGI, per germline (reference sequence). The CDR3 nucleotides read TGTGCCAGCAGTTACTCGGCGGGGGCCTACGAGCAGTACTTC. It encodes CASSYSAGAYEQYF.

This clonotype was seen a handful of times. The chain couples TRBV13 to TRBJ2-7; tentatively, D is TRBD2 (6 bases). Germline CDR1 PRHDT, CDR2 FYEKMQ (reference sequence). CDR3 length equals 15 residues. V was shortened by 5 bases and J by 3 bases, with 17 bases between the two germline ends. CDR3 sequence: CASSPQRTEGYEQYF. The CDR3 DNA reads as TGTGCCAGCAGCCCCCAGCGGACGGAGGGCTACGAGCAGTACTTC.

Only a few counts were recorded for this clonotype. The CDR3 nucleotides read TGTGCCAGCAGCTTGGAACACTGGTCTGGCTACACCTTC. Translated, it gives CASSLEHWSGYTF. The rearrangement uses TRBV5-5 and TRBJ1-2; D remains ambiguous. This CDR3 region has 13 residues. In germline, CDR1 is SGHKS, CDR2 YYEKEE (reference sequence). Trimming took 0 bases from V and 7 from J, leaving 10 bases between them. Filled out from reference TRBV5-5 and TRBJ1-2, the complete variable domain reads DAGVTQSPTHLIKTRGQQVTLRCSPISGHKSVSWYQQVLGQGPQFIFQYYEKEERGRGNFPDRFSARQFPNYSSELNVNALLLGDSALYLCASSLEHWSGYTFGSGTRLTVV.

CDR3 loop: CASGQNYEQYF. In DNA, the CDR3 is TGTGCCAGCGGTCAAAACTACGAGCAGTACTTC. This chain joins TRBV6-5 and TRBJ2-7; unclear D gene. V was clipped by 8 bases and J by 3 bases, with 8 bases between them. The CDR3 extends over 11 amino acids. CDR1 and CDR2 (germline): MNHEY, SVGAGI.

This clonotype was counted once. The chain has TRBV7-9 and TRBJ1-1; TRBD1 matches 8 bases. Germline assignment: CDR1 SEHNR and CDR2 FQNEAQ (reference sequence). The V segment lost 6 bases and the J segment 0 bases; nucleotides outside the gene matches: 6. The CDR3 spans 15 residues. The CDR3 loop is CASRTWTGLNTEAFF. In DNA, the CDR3 is TGTGCCAGCAGGACGTGGACAGGGCTGAACACTGAAGCTTTCTTT.

The chain recombines TRBV9 with TRBJ2-1; possibly TRBD2 for D (6 bases). Germline loops: CDR1 SGDLS, CDR2 YYNGEE. Deletions cut 3 bases from V and 6 bases from J, with 25 bases between. The CDR3 sequence is 18 residues long. CDR3 amino acids: CASSGGSVDGSRFNEQFF. CDR3 in DNA: TGTGCCAGCAGCGGTGGATCCGTTGACGGGAGTCGGTTCAATGAGCAGTTCTTC.

CDR3 nucleotide sequence: TGTGCCAGCAGTTCGCGGGGGCGGGGCGTGGAGACCCAGTACTTC. Protein product: CASSSRGRGVETQYF. The chain uses TRBV6-6 and TRBJ2-5; TRBD2 might be the D (7 bases). Germline lookup yields CDR1 MNHNY and CDR2 SVGAGI (reference sequence). The CDR3 consists of 15 residues. Trimming removed 4 bases from V and 5 bases from J, with 17 bases in between.

Details on this clonotype: A read error may account for a junction end that differs from germline. The rearrangement uses TRBV29-1 and TRBJ2-1, with no clear D. This CDR3 contains 9 residues. Looked up from germline, CDR1 is SQVTM and CDR2 is ANQGSEA. CDR3 protein: CSLDDEQFF. DNA of the CDR3: TGCAGCCTTGACGATGAGCAGTTCTTC.

About this clonotype itself: One end of the junction does not line up with germline, which may come from a read error. V gene TRBV20-1 combines with J gene TRBJ2-5, with D tentatively TRBD1 or TRBD2 (6 bases each). Judging by the DNA end, TRBJ2-1 fits better; the J call may be wrong. The V gene's germline CDR1 is DFQATT and CDR2 SNEGSKA (reference sequence). CDR3 size: 14 residues. The CDR3 here is CCARRGKGGDEQFF. The CDR3 nucleotides are TGCTGTGCTAGGAGGGGAAAGGGGGGCGATGAGCAGTTCTTC.

The chain couples TRBV2 to TRBJ2-7, with D tentatively TRBD1 (5 bases). This CDR3 contains 13 residues. V was shortened by 7 bases and J by 0 bases, with 10 bases between the two germline ends. Per germline, CDR1 SNHLY and CDR2 FYNNEI. The CDR3: CASTVGDSYEQYF. The CDR3 coding sequence is TGTGCCAGCACTGTAGGGGACTCCTACGAGCAGTACTTC. Based on the CDR3 plus reference TRBV2 and TRBJ2-7, the full variable domain is EPEVTQTPSHQVTQMGQEVILRCVPISNHLYFYWYRQILGQKVEFLVSFYNNEISEKSEIFDDQFSVERPDGSNFTLKIRSTKLEDSAMYFCASTVGDSYEQYFGPGTRLTVT.

This clonotype came up a few times. The V call is TRBV29-1, the J call TRBJ1-2; a weak D match, TRBD1 (6 bases). CDR1 is SQVTM and CDR2 is ANQGSEA in the germline V gene. V was clipped by 3 bases and J by 8 bases, with 16 bases between them. The CDR3 runs 13 residues. CDR3 sequence: CSVDSGGLGGYTF. The CDR3 DNA reads TGCAGCGTTGATTCGGGGGGGCTGGGGGGCTACACCTTC.

A note on this clonotype: Since a much larger clone is just one base distant, this may be a read error. The gene calls are TRBV6-1 and TRBJ2-3; D might be TRBD2 (6 bases). The CDR3 is made up of 11 amino acids. The germline CDR1 and CDR2 sequences are MNHNS and SASEGT. Trimming cost V 7 bases and J 6 bases, with 8 bases left between them. The CDR3 nucleotides are TGTGCCAGCAATCGGGGGGATACGCAGTATTTT. Translated, it gives CASNRGDTQYF.

V is TRBV7-3 and J is TRBJ2-3, with a tentative D call TRBD2 (6 bases). This CDR3 has 14 amino acids. Per the germline V gene, CDR1 is SGHTA and CDR2 is FQGTGA. The V end lost 5 bases, the J end lost 6 bases, and 15 bases lay between the germline ends. This CDR3 reads CASSPVGGDDTQYF. CDR3 DNA sequence: TGTGCCAGCAGCCCAGTCGGAGGGGACGATACGCAGTATTTT.

A few counts support this clonotype. The chain employs TRBV6-2 or TRBV6-3 and TRBJ2-4, with 9 bases aligning to TRBD2. This CDR3 spans 19 amino acids. With V trimmed by 4 bases and J by 8 bases, 21 bases remained unmatched. Germline values: CDR1 MNHEY, CDR2 SVGEGT. The chain's CDR3 is CASSSPPRTSEGLEYIQYF. CDR3 bases: TGTGCCAGCAGTTCACCCCCGCGGACTAGCGAGGGGCTTGAATACATTCAGTACTTC.

V gene TRBV29-1 combines with J gene TRBJ2-1, with D perhaps matching TRBD1 (5 bases). CDR1 and CDR2 (germline): SQVTM, ANQGSEA. Trimming pared 6 bases from V and 0 bases from J, leaving 15 bases between. The CDR3 is 15 residues long. CDR3 sequence (DNA): TGCAGCGTGCAGGGCGTCTCACGCTCCTACAATGAGCAGTTCTTC. This encodes CSVQGVSRSYNEQFF.

This chain links TRBV13 with TRBJ2-3, with D uncertain. V lost 10 bases and J lost 2, with 19 bases in between. Per germline, CDR1 PRHDT and CDR2 FYEKMQ (reference sequence). The CDR3 sequence is 15 residues long. This chain's CDR3 is CATSNRALNTDTQYF. The CDR3, as DNA: TGTGCCACTTCCAACCGGGCCCTCAACACAGATACGCAGTATTTT.

This clonotype has more than one count but fewer than ten. The V and J genes are TRBV5-6 and TRBJ1-1; the D is unclear. This CDR3 contains 13 residues. V was pared by 0 bases and J by 5 bases, with 8 bases between. CDR1 and CDR2 (germline): SGHDT, YYEEEE. CDR3 nucleotides: TGTGCCAGCAGCTTGGGGTTCGGGACTGAAGCTTTCTTT. Translating gives CASSLGFGTEAFF.

This sequence joins TRBV6-5 and TRBJ1-1; D remains unclear. Per the germline V gene, CDR1 is MNHEY and CDR2 is SVGAGI. The CDR3 consists of 13 residues. Trimming cost V 2 bases and J 4 bases, with 8 bases left between them. In DNA, the CDR3 is TGTGCCAGCAGTTACGGGCAGATCACTGAAGCTTTCTTT. This codes for CASSYGQITEAFF.

The CDR3 DNA reads as TGTGCCAGCAGTCTCGAGGGCGGACGGAACACCGGGGAGCTGTTTTTT. Translating gives CASSLEGGRNTGELFF. The chain is built from TRBV13 and TRBJ2-2; D may be TRBD2 (5 bases). Germline CDR1 is PRHDT and CDR2 is FYEKMQ (reference sequence). This CDR3 has 16 amino acids. The V end lost 6 bases, the J end lost 1 base, and 15 bases lay between the germline ends.

This chain joins TRBV29-1 and TRBJ2-1; TRBD1 aligns across 12 bases. The CDR3 runs to 18 residues. V dropped 0 bases and J dropped 3; count of bases not matched to a gene: 9. The germline V gene encodes CDR1 SQVTM and CDR2 ANQGSEA. In DNA, the CDR3 is TGCAGCGTTGAAGAGGGGACAGGGGGCTTTGCCCTCTACAATGAGCAGTTCTTC. Encoded protein: CSVEEGTGGFALYNEQFF.

V and J are TRBV29-1 and TRBJ1-3; unclear D gene. The CDR3 length is 15 residues. V lost 4 bases, J lost 2 bases, and 15 bases lay in between. The germline V gene encodes CDR1 SQVTM and CDR2 ANQGSEA. The CDR3 DNA is TGCAGCGTTGCTGATCGGGCGGAGCCTGGAAACACCATATATTTT. Protein sequence: CSVADRAEPGNTIYF.